This T cell receptor (beta chain) is drawn from a study of blood T cell repertoires in COVID-19. Clones were read by immunoSEQ multiplex PCR, and TCRdb kept only the in-frame ones, dropping some. The sample includes about 54,000 clones, approximately 88% seen only once; the top ten take less than 4%. This clonotype was obtained from a human donor in a cohort sampled during active COVID-19. The sequenced sample was peripheral blood.

This CDR3 reads CASSLRDSYNEQFF. CDR3 sequence (DNA): TGCGCCAGCAGCCTCCGGGACAGCTACAATGAGCAGTTCTTC. The chain combines TRBV4-3 with TRBJ2-1, with 7 bases that match TRBD1. The CDR3 spans 14 residues. Germline trimming cut 4 bases from V and 3 bases from J; bases unmatched to any gene: 3. Germline CDR1 reads LGHNA; CDR2 reads YSLEER.